Presented here are 6 T cell receptor beta chains from one specimen sequenced in a study of control samples from healthy donors and cancer patients. The table came from immunoSEQ multiplex PCR; TCRdb's copy has only in-frame clones and leaves some out. The sample has 90,000 to 100,000 clones; 75% to 95% are singletons. The specimen sequenced was blood. The receptors shown here come from a woman aged 18-29 years in good health.

The rearrangement links TRBV18 to TRBJ2-2, with D hard to call. This CDR3 spans 14 amino acids. CDR1 is KGHSH, CDR2 LQKENI, per germline. V lost 2 bases, J lost 2 bases, and 6 bases lay in between. The CDR3 is CASSPGSNTGELFF. The CDR3 region has the DNA TGTGCCAGCTCACCAGGATCTAACACCGGGGAGCTGTTTTTT.

The V gene is TRBV5-6, the J gene TRBJ1-1; D gene unclear. The germline V gene encodes CDR1 SGHDT and CDR2 YYEEEE. The V and J ends lost 0 bases and 7 bases respectively, with 7 bases between them. This CDR3 spans 12 amino acids. CDR3 in amino acids: CASSLGVDEAFF. CDR3 nucleotides: TGTGCCAGCAGCTTGGGAGTTGATGAAGCTTTCTTT.

The chain has TRBV27 and TRBJ1-2, with 9 bases identical to TRBD1. CDR1 is MNHEY and CDR2 is SMNVEV in the germline V gene (reference sequence). After removal of 8 bases from V and 8 bases from J, the junction contained 9 bases not matched to a gene. The CDR3 sequence is 13 residues long. DNA for the CDR3: TGTGCCAGCCGTCCCGGGACAGGGCTCGGCTACACCTTC. Protein sequence: CASRPGTGLGYTF.

CDR3 nucleotide sequence: TGTGCCAGCAGTCCTAAAGGGACGCAGCCCCAGCATTTT. Translating it yields CASSPKGTQPQHF. The chain joins TRBV2 to TRBJ1-5; a weak D match, TRBD1 (5 bases). The CDR3 has 13 amino acids. V lost 5 bases and J lost 7, with 12 bases in between. Germline values: CDR1 SNHLY, CDR2 FYNNEI.

This clone came up a few times. V and J are TRBV29-1 and TRBJ2-5; D call uncertain. The germline CDR1 and CDR2 sequences are SQVTM and ANQGSEA. The CDR3 has 12 residues. With 3 bases removed from V and 4 bases from J, the gap between germline ends came to 9 bases. CDR3 DNA sequence: TGCAGCGTTGAGTCAAGCGTAGAGACCCAGTACTTC. This gives the protein CSVESSVETQYF.

The rearrangement links TRBV2 to TRBJ2-7; 7 bases match TRBD1. The CDR3 spans 16 residues. Trimming removed 6 bases from V and 1 base from J; junction bases left unmatched: 12. CDR1 is SNHLY and CDR2 is FYNNEI in the germline V gene. CDR3 region: CASSQGGQRVSYEQYF. CDR3 DNA sequence: TGTGCCAGCAGCCAAGGGGGACAGAGAGTATCCTACGAGCAGTACTTC.